Below are 25 T cell receptor beta chains sequenced from a single sample in a study of post-analysis software for immune sequencing data. The TCR beta cDNA libraries carried unique molecular identifiers. TCRdb fed the PCR reads into MiXCR, producing one record per CDR3 protein. This repertoire shows 650,000 to 850,000 distinct CDR3 sequences, around 53% found once; its top ten account for approximately 4.4%. General study points: A handful of TRBV segments were significantly more frequent in patients than in controls. TRBV5-6, TRBV5-1 and TRBV20-1 were among these segments.

Their cognate antigens are unknown. Sequencing input: blood. All receptors come from a girl aged 10-17 years with multiple sclerosis.

This chain's CDR3 is CSAKLGGRTIQYF. In DNA, the CDR3 is TGCAGTGCGAAGCTAGGGGGCCGGACCATTCAGTACTTC. The chain employs TRBV20-1 and TRBJ2-4, with 7 bases lining up with TRBD1. The ends lost 6 bases at V and 9 bases at J; junction bases unmatched: 11. CDR1 is DFQATT and CDR2 is SNEGSKA in the germline V gene (reference sequence). This CDR3 is 13 amino acids long.

The gene calls are TRBV5-1 and TRBJ1-1; TRBD1 matches at 8 bases. V lost 4 bases and J lost 5; bases outside the gene matches: 7. The CDR3 is 14 amino acids. Germline CDR1 SGHRS, CDR2 YFSETQ. For the CDR3, the DNA is TGCGCCAGCAGCACGACCTACAGGGGGACTGAAGCTTTCTTT. Its translation: CASSTTYRGTEAFF.

This clonotype occurred a few times. The DNA of the CDR3 is TGTGCCAGCAGCCCTACACAGGTCTCCTCCTACGAGCAGTACTTC. Its translation is CASSPTQVSSYEQYF. The chain couples TRBV6-6 to TRBJ2-7; perhaps TRBD1 as D (5 bases). From germline, CDR1 is MNHNY and CDR2 SVGAGI (reference sequence). Trimming removed 6 bases at V and 0 bases at J, with 15 bases between. The CDR3 sequence is 15 residues long.

This clonotype was seen more than once but under ten times. The chain is built from TRBV6-5 and TRBJ1-2; 7 bases line up with TRBD1. Germline trimming cut 5 bases from V and 7 bases from J; bases unmatched to any gene: 13. CDR3 size: 15 residues. CDR1 and CDR2 from the germline V gene are MNHEY and SVGAGI. In nucleotides, the CDR3 is TGTGCCAGCAGTGGAGGGGGCGCAGGGCGCTCTGGCTACACCTTC. Its protein product is CASSGGGAGRSGYTF.

The genes are TRBV4-1 and TRBJ2-7, with unresolved D. CDR3 length equals 16 residues. Trimming left V 3 bases short and J 2 bases short, with 17 bases between. Germline loops: CDR1 MGHRA, CDR2 YSYEKL. The CDR3 loop is CASSHRSVESPYEQYF. CDR3 in DNA: TGCGCCAGCAGCCATCGCTCCGTAGAGTCTCCCTACGAGCAGTACTTC.

The CDR3 DNA reads TGCGCCAGCAGCTGGGGGACTAGAAACTACGAGCAGTACTTC. Its protein product is CASSWGTRNYEQYF. J is TRBJ2-7 and V is TRBV5-1; 8 nucleotides match TRBD2. V gave up 3 bases and J gave up 3 bases; unmatched junction bases: 5. The V gene's germline CDR1 is SGHRS and CDR2 YFSETQ. CDR3 length: 14 residues.

This clonotype has more than one count but fewer than ten. The chain carries TRBV6-5 and TRBJ1-1; D unresolved. The V end lost 2 bases, the J end lost 1 base, and 23 bases lay between the germline ends. The CDR3 extends over 19 amino acids. From germline, CDR1 is MNHEY and CDR2 SVGAGI. The chain's CDR3 is CASSYGLRAMGKENTEAFF. As DNA, the CDR3 is TGTGCCAGCAGTTACGGGTTAAGGGCGATGGGTAAAGAGAACACTGAAGCTTTCTTT.

Only one count was recorded for this clonotype. The rearrangement links TRBV6-6 to TRBJ2-7; D gene unclear. This CDR3 spans 15 amino acids. Germline values: CDR1 MNHNY, CDR2 SVGAGI (reference sequence). V lost 8 bases and J 2 bases, leaving 19 bases between the germline ends. The CDR3 DNA reads TGTGCCAGCCTCCCGGGCCCCAATCTTCCCTACGAGCAGTACTTC. Amino acids: CASLPGPNLPYEQYF.

This clonotype was seen only a few times. V and J are TRBV6-8 and TRBJ1-1, with D uncertain. The ends were cut back, 7 bases at V and 0 bases at J, with 12 bases in the middle. The CDR3 runs to 14 residues. CDR1 is MNHGY and CDR2 is SAAAGT in the germline V gene. CDR3 DNA: TGTGCCAGCAAAAGGGCCATCATGAACACTGAAGCTTTCTTT. This encodes CASKRAIMNTEAFF.

The genes are TRBV5-6 and TRBJ1-2, with D perhaps TRBD1 (6 bases). Trimming pared 5 bases from V and 1 base from J, leaving 15 bases between. The CDR3 consists of 15 residues. Germline V gives CDR1 SGHDT, CDR2 YYEEEE. DNA for the CDR3: TGTGCCAGCAGGTCGGGGCGGGACAATAACTATGGCTACACCTTC. Encoded protein: CASRSGRDNNYGYTF.

V is TRBV27 and J is TRBJ1-5, with D perhaps TRBD1 (6 bases). CDR1 and CDR2 (germline): MNHEY, SMNVEV (reference sequence). The CDR3 runs to 14 residues. Trimming removed 5 bases from V and 4 bases from J, with 12 bases in between. The CDR3 nucleotides are TGTGCCAGCAGTCAAACAGGGAGAAATCAGCCCCAGCATTTT. Translation gives CASSQTGRNQPQHF.

The rearrangement uses TRBV20-1 and TRBJ2-3, with D possibly matching TRBD2 (6 bases). The CDR3 spans 13 residues. V dropped 5 bases and J dropped 2 bases, with 11 bases sitting between them. Germline V gene data show CDR1 as DFQATT and CDR2 as SNEGSKA (reference sequence). CDR3 bases: TGCAGTGCTCCTAGCGAGCTCACAGATACGCAGTATTTT. Translation gives CSAPSELTDTQYF.

This clonotype was detected a few times. A much more abundant neighbour one base away suggests this may be a read error. V gene TRBV6-4 combines with J gene TRBJ2-5; no firm D call. This CDR3 has 16 residues. Deletions cut 4 bases from V and 11 bases from J, with 26 bases between. The germline V gene has CDR1 MRHNA and CDR2 SNTAGT. The CDR3 reads CASSAHRAPPGNEQYF. The CDR3 DNA reads as TGTGCCAGCAGTGCACACCGTGCGCCGCCTGGCAATGAGCAGTACTTC.

The chain has TRBV4-1 and TRBJ2-1; 11 positions agree with TRBD1. Germline V lookup: CDR1 MGHRA, CDR2 YSYEKL. The CDR3 loop spans 21 amino acids. V lost 2 bases to trimming and J lost 3 bases; unmatched junction nucleotides: 18. CDR3 amino acids: CASSQKIGDRGLQYVYNEQFF. The CDR3 region has the DNA TGCGCCAGCAGCCAAAAAATAGGGGACAGGGGGTTACAATACGTCTACAATGAGCAGTTCTTC.

This clonotype was counted only a few times. The chain has TRBV7-6 and TRBJ2-3; 10 nucleotides align to TRBD1. Looked up from germline, CDR1 is SGHVS and CDR2 is FNYEAQ. The CDR3 runs 16 residues. With V trimmed by 3 bases and J by 2 bases, 5 bases remained unmatched. CDR3 sequence (DNA): TGTGCCAGCAGCTTGCCGGGACAGGGGCTCACAGATACGCAGTATTTT. Protein sequence: CASSLPGQGLTDTQYF. Looking up the rest from reference TRBV7-6 and TRBJ2-3 gives the full variable domain: GAGVSQSPRYKVTKRGQDVALRCDPISGHVSLYWYRQALGQGPEFLTYFNYEAQQDKSGLPNDRFSAERPEGSISTLTIQRTEQRDSAMYRCASSLPGQGLTDTQYFGPGTRLTVL.

There are a few counts of this clonotype. The chain combines TRBV7-2 with TRBJ2-5; TRBD1 agrees at 10 bases. The end of the DNA is better explained by TRBJ2-7, so the J call may be wrong. This CDR3 spans 15 amino acids. Per germline, CDR1 SGHTA and CDR2 FQGNSA. The CDR3 protein is CASSLVGTGDYEQYF. For the CDR3, the DNA is TGTGCCAGCAGCTTAGTGGGGACAGGGGACTACGAGCAGTACTTC.

The CDR3 bases are TGTGCCAGCAGTTTCCAGATTCATTACGAGCAGTACTTC. It is translated as CASSFQIHYEQYF. The genes are TRBV28 and TRBJ2-7; D remains unclear. Germline V gene data show CDR1 as MDHEN and CDR2 as SYDVKM. The CDR3 has 13 residues. V lost 3 bases, J lost 4 bases, and 10 bases lay in between.

The chain has TRBV24-1 and TRBJ1-1; 8 nucleotides match TRBD1. V gave up 3 bases and J gave up 5 bases; unmatched junction bases: 10. The CDR3 runs 16 residues. Germline-derived CDR1 and CDR2 are KGHDR and SFDVKD. The CDR3 bases are TGTGCCACCAGTGATCCATGGACAGGGCCGAGGACTGAAGCTTTCTTT. This sequence encodes CATSDPWTGPRTEAFF.

This clonotype was observed a few times. This chain connects TRBV3-1 to TRBJ2-5; TRBD2 matches 10 bases. With 4 bases clipped from V and 3 bases from J, the junction kept 8 bases outside the gene matches. The CDR3 is 16 amino acids. CDR1 and CDR2 from the germline V gene are LGHDT and YNNKEL (reference sequence). The CDR3 sequence: CASSPAASGGEETQYF. The CDR3 DNA follows: TGTGCCAGCAGCCCAGCGGCTAGCGGGGGTGAAGAGACCCAGTACTTC.

There are a few counts of this clonotype. This rearrangement joins TRBV7-2 to TRBJ2-3; 7 bases agree with TRBD1. The CDR3 consists of 15 residues. The junction had 11 bases not matched to a gene; V was cut back by 7 bases and J by 4 bases. The germline CDR1 and CDR2 sequences are SGHTA and FQGNSA. This chain's CDR3 is CASTLEGANPDTQYF. CDR3 DNA: TGTGCCAGCACCCTAGAGGGGGCTAATCCAGATACGCAGTATTTT.

This clonotype has just a few counts. This chain joins TRBV7-6 and TRBJ2-7; 10 bases align to TRBD2. V was pared by 5 bases and J by 4 bases, with 8 bases of the junction left unmatched. The CDR3 runs to 15 residues. Looked up from germline, CDR1 is SGHVS and CDR2 is FNYEAQ. Written as DNA, the CDR3 is TGTGCCAGCAGCCAAGTCAGCGGGGGGGAATACGAGCAGTACTTC. Translation: CASSQVSGGEYEQYF.

This clonotype was observed a handful of times. The rearrangement uses TRBV11-3 and TRBJ2-6; TRBD2 might be the D (7 bases). The CDR3 is 20 amino acids. Germline loops: CDR1 SGHNT, CDR2 YENEEA. V dropped 0 bases and J dropped 3 bases, with 21 bases sitting between them. The CDR3 DNA sequence: TGTGCCAGCAGCTTAGATCTTCGTAGGGGGGGTCCTAGTGGGGCCAACGTCCTGACTTTC. Protein: CASSLDLRRGGPSGANVLTF.

This clonotype was counted a few times. This rearrangement joins TRBV2 to TRBJ2-3, with D unclear. Germline CDR1 and CDR2: SNHLY and FYNNEI. V lost 8 bases and J 6 bases, leaving 9 bases between the germline ends. This CDR3 contains 11 residues. The CDR3: CASGRADTQYF. CDR3 bases: TGTGCCAGCGGAAGGGCGGATACGCAGTATTTT.

The chain employs TRBV7-6 and TRBJ2-5; D ambiguous. The CDR3 runs to 15 residues. Germline CDR1 reads SGHVS; CDR2 reads FNYEAQ. V was clipped by 1 base and J by 4 bases, with 13 bases between them. CDR3 sequence (DNA): TGTGCCAGCAGCTTAGATAGGCAGCCCCGAGAGACCCAGTACTTC. Translated, it gives CASSLDRQPRETQYF.

This clonotype was observed at least ten times. The V call is TRBV7-6, the J call TRBJ2-7; 8 nucleotides match TRBD2. CDR1 is SGHVS and CDR2 is FNYEAQ in the germline V gene. V lost 11 bases to trimming and J lost 2 bases; unmatched junction nucleotides: 8. The CDR3 is 13 residues long. CDR3 coding DNA: TGTGCCGAGGGGTCTAGCGGGCCCTACGAGCAGTACTTC. Amino acid sequence: CAEGSSGPYEQYF.